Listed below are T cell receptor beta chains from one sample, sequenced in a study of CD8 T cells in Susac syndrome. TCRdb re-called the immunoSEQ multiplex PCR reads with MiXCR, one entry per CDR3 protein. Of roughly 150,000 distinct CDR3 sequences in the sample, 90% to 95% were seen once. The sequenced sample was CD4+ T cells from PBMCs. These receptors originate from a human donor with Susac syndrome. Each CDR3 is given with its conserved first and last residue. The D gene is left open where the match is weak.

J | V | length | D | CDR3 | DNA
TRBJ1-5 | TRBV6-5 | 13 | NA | CASSYNANQPQHF | TGTGCCAGCAGTTACAATGCTAATCAGCCCCAGCATTTT
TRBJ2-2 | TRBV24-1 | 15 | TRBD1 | CATSARGSGTGELFF | TGTGCCACCAGTGCCAGGGGGTCGGGCACCGGGGAGCTGTTTTTT
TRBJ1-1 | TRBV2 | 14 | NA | CASKIRGGGREAFF | TGTGCCAGCAAGATCAGGGGCGGAGGTCGTGAAGCTTTCTTT
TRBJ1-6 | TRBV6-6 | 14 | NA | CASSYAGPNSPLHF | TGTGCCAGCAGTTACGCGGGGCCAAATTCACCCCTCCACTTT
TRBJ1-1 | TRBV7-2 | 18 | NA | CASRSPYGPRGLGTEAFF | TGTGCCAGCAGATCCCCCTATGGACCCAGAGGGTTGGGCACTGAAGCTTTCTTT
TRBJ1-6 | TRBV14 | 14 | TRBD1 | CASSRDSENSPLHF | TGTGCCAGCAGCCGGGACAGCGAGAATTCACCCCTCCACTTT
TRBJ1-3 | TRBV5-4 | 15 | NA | CASSLGVPGLNTIYF | TGTGCCAGCAGCTTGGGAGTGCCAGGACTAAACACCATATATTTT
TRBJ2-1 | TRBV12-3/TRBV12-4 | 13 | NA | CASSFGQYNEQFF | TGTGCCAGCAGTTTTGGACAGTACAATGAGCAGTTCTTC
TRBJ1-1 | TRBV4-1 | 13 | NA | CASSQWGLTEAFF | TGCGCCAGCAGTCAATGGGGACTCACTGAAGCTTTCTTT
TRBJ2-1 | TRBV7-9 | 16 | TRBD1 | CASSEGARTNYNEQFF | TGTGCCAGCAGCGAGGGGGCCCGGACAAATTACAATGAGCAGTTCTTC